One and the same sample provided the 24 T cell receptor beta chains below, sequenced in a study of T-cell reconstitution after alpha-beta-depleted transplantation in children. Unique molecular identifiers were used to barcode this TCRbeta library. From the PCR reads, TCRdb called clonotypes with MiXCR, one entry per CDR3 protein. Here the sample spans hundreds of thousands of distinct CDR3 sequences, approximately 20% being singletons. Sequenced here: PBMCs from the stem cell graft donor, sampled from the stem cell graft. The receptor set was obtained from a human donor who donated a stem cell graft to a child with acute lymphoblastic leukemia.

This clonotype is a singleton in its sample. The CDR3, as DNA: TGTGCCAGCAGGGCCTTATGGACAAGGTGGACTGAAGCTTTCTTT. Amino acids: CASRALWTRWTEAFF. The rearrangement uses TRBV6-2 or TRBV6-3 and TRBJ1-1; a weak D match, TRBD1 (5 bases). Germline V gene sequence: CDR1 MNHEY, CDR2 SVGEGT. This CDR3 comprises 15 residues. Trimming left V 6 bases short and J 5 bases short, with 19 bases between.

The chain carries TRBV30 and TRBJ2-1; D not resolved. Trimming pared 1 base from V and 9 bases from J, leaving 7 bases between. This CDR3 is built from 11 residues. Germline V CDR1 and CDR2: GTSNPN, SVGIG (reference sequence). The CDR3 loop reads CAWSARGEQFF. The CDR3 DNA is TGTGCCTGGAGTGCCCGTGGTGAGCAGTTCTTC.

The rearrangement links TRBV20-1 to TRBJ2-4; D could derive from TRBD1 or TRBD2 (6 bases each). V lost 4 bases and J lost 8, with 27 bases in between. Germline loops: CDR1 DFQATT, CDR2 SNEGSKA (reference sequence). This CDR3 is 17 amino acids long. CDR3 amino acids: CSAIDRWRGRQGYIQYF. For the CDR3, the DNA is TGCAGTGCTATTGACAGGTGGAGGGGGAGGCAAGGCTACATTCAGTACTTC.

The V and J genes are TRBV9 and TRBJ2-2, with TRBD2 identical over 8 bases. The CDR3 consists of 15 residues. Germline CDR1 and CDR2: SGDLS and YYNGEE. J gave up 7 bases and V 0 bases, and 5 bases lay outside the gene matches. The CDR3 DNA reads TGTGCCAGCAGCGTAGCCACTAGCGGTTACGGGGAGCTGTTTTTT. Its protein is CASSVATSGYGELFF.

As DNA, the CDR3 is TGCGCCCACAGGGGGGCGGGAAGAAATGAGCAGTTCTTC. It translates to CAHRGAGRNEQFF. This chain uses TRBV5-1 with TRBJ2-1; 8 positions agree with TRBD1. CDR1 and CDR2 from the germline V gene are SGHRS and YFSETQ. The CDR3 covers 13 residues. The V gene end was trimmed by 10 bases and the J gene end by 7 bases; junction bases not matched to a gene: 10.

This clonotype turned up a few times. The chain carries TRBV20-1 and TRBJ2-7, with 10 positions matching TRBD2. The length of the CDR3 is 13 residues. With V trimmed by 5 bases and J by 6 bases, 7 bases remained unmatched. Germline V gene lookup returns CDR1 DFQATT and CDR2 SNEGSKA (reference sequence). CDR3 in amino acids: CSAFLAGVSEQYF. The CDR3 nucleotides are TGCAGTGCTTTTCTAGCGGGAGTGAGCGAGCAGTACTTC.

The sample holds a few counts of this clonotype. The chain couples TRBV7-9 to TRBJ2-5; 11 positions agree with TRBD1. V lost 5 bases and J lost 3; bases outside the gene matches: 5. Germline V CDR1 and CDR2: SEHNR, FQNEAQ (reference sequence). The CDR3 runs 15 residues. The CDR3 sequence is CASSRGQGVEETQYF. The CDR3, as DNA: TGTGCCAGCAGCCGGGGACAGGGGGTAGAAGAGACCCAGTACTTC.

The rearrangement links TRBV20-1 to TRBJ2-7; D could derive from TRBD1 or TRBD2 (5 bases each). Trimming took off 6 bases at V and 2 bases at J, with 23 bases between the two ends. CDR1 is DFQATT and CDR2 is SNEGSKA in the germline V gene (reference sequence). The CDR3 is made up of 16 amino acids. CDR3 nucleotide sequence: TGCAGTGCCAACTTTGGGACGGAGGACTTAACCTACGAGCAGTACTTC. Protein sequence: CSANFGTEDLTYEQYF.

This CDR3 reads CASSPAHGALGYTF. The DNA of the CDR3 is TGCGCCAGCAGCCCCGCACACGGGGCCCTCGGCTACACCTTC. This rearrangement joins TRBV5-1 to TRBJ1-2, with a tentative D call TRBD1 (5 bases). Germline V lookup: CDR1 SGHRS, CDR2 YFSETQ. With 4 bases removed from V and 8 bases from J, the gap between germline ends came to 18 bases. The CDR3 is 14 amino acids.

This chain connects TRBV29-1 to TRBJ2-1; weak D call: TRBD1 (6 bases). The V end was cut by 3 bases, the J end by 7 bases, with 13 bases between. Germline assignment: CDR1 SQVTM and CDR2 ANQGSEA. The CDR3 is made up of 13 amino acids. The CDR3 loop reads CSVELWQGNEQFF. CDR3 sequence (DNA): TGCAGCGTTGAGCTTTGGCAGGGGAATGAGCAGTTCTTC.

This clonotype was detected a few times. The chain is built from TRBV4-2 and TRBJ2-1; TRBD2 agrees at 10 bases. Germline V gene sequence: CDR1 LGHNA, CDR2 YNFKEQ. This CDR3 comprises 16 residues. The V and J ends lost 6 bases and 9 bases, in that order; junction bases with no gene match: 14. The CDR3 DNA sequence: TGTGCCAGCAGGGTGTGGGCTAGCGGGAGTAAGGCTGAGCAGTTCTTC. This codes for CASRVWASGSKAEQFF.

The chain has TRBV11-2 and TRBJ2-7, with no clear D. V lost 5 bases and J lost 0, with 14 bases in between. This CDR3 spans 15 amino acids. Germline CDR1 SGHAT, CDR2 FQNNGV. CDR3 loop: CASSPESGGSYEQYF. The CDR3 nucleotides are TGTGCCAGCAGCCCCGAGTCCGGCGGCTCCTACGAGCAGTACTTC.

The rearrangement links TRBV6-5 to TRBJ2-7, with D tentatively TRBD1 or TRBD2 (5 bases each). V was clipped by 2 bases and J by 5 bases, with 10 bases between them. CDR1 is MNHEY, CDR2 SVGAGI, per germline. The CDR3 is made up of 13 amino acids. DNA for the CDR3: TGTGCCAGCAGTTACGGCCGGGGCCACGAGCAGTACTTC. This gives the protein CASSYGRGHEQYF.

V and J are TRBV28 and TRBJ2-7; TRBD1 might be the D (6 bases). The germline V gene encodes CDR1 MDHEN and CDR2 SYDVKM. The V gene lost 6 bases and the J gene lost 1 base, with 13 bases spanning the gap. The CDR3 spans 14 residues. CDR3: CASRSDSSSYEQYF. DNA for the CDR3: TGTGCCAGCAGATCGGACAGCTCATCCTACGAGCAGTACTTC.

This clonotype was detected a few times. The chain joins TRBV4-1 to TRBJ2-7; D may match TRBD1 or TRBD2 (5 bases each). The CDR3 loop spans 15 amino acids. Trimming pared 4 bases from V and 0 bases from J, leaving 13 bases between. In germline, CDR1 is MGHRA, CDR2 YSYEKL. The CDR3: CASSLPTAVSYEQYF. The DNA of the CDR3 is TGCGCCAGCAGCCTCCCGACAGCGGTCTCCTACGAGCAGTACTTC.

Regarding this clonotype: The germline gene is not matched at one end of the junction; a read error may be the cause. The CDR3 nucleotides are TGCCGCGTTGAAGACGACAGAGGATACGAGCAGTACTTC. Translated, it gives CRVEDDRGYEQYF. The rearrangement links TRBV29-1 to TRBJ2-7, with TRBD1 as a possible D gene (5 bases). This CDR3 has 13 amino acids. Germline CDR1 SQVTM, CDR2 ANQGSEA.

This chain links TRBV7-3 with TRBJ2-1, with 8 bases fitting TRBD2. The V segment lost 0 bases and the J segment 8 bases; nucleotides outside the gene matches: 6. Germline CDR1 SGHTA, CDR2 FQGTGA. The length of the CDR3 is 15 residues. CDR3 sequence reads: CASSLTGGTRDEQFF. The CDR3 bases are TGTGCCAGCAGCTTAACTGGGGGGACTAGAGATGAGCAGTTCTTC.

The chain has TRBV20-1 and TRBJ1-4; D may be TRBD1 (5 bases). Germline CDR1 is DFQATT and CDR2 is SNEGSKA (reference sequence). V shed 2 bases and J shed 6 bases, with 19 bases lying between them. The CDR3 spans 16 residues. The CDR3 bases are TGCAGTGCTAGACCTAAGAGGGGACTGAGGGATGAAAAACTGTTTTTT. Translation: CSARPKRGLRDEKLFF.

V and J are TRBV20-1 and TRBJ2-3, with D uncertain. The CDR3 has 13 amino acids. Looked up from germline, CDR1 is DFQATT and CDR2 is SNEGSKA (reference sequence). Trimming cost V 3 bases and J 2 bases, with 9 bases left between them. The CDR3 nucleotides read TGCAGTGCTAGCTGGGGAAACACAGATACGCAGTATTTT. Protein: CSASWGNTDTQYF.

V gene TRBV29-1 combines with J gene TRBJ1-2; D perhaps matches TRBD1 (5 bases). V was cut by 5 bases and J by 7 bases, with 14 bases left in between. Looked up from germline, CDR1 is SQVTM and CDR2 is ANQGSEA. This CDR3 region has 12 residues. CDR3 sequence (DNA): TGCAGCGTTCCGACAGTCCGGCGTGGCTACACCTTC. Protein: CSVPTVRRGYTF.

The chain links TRBV5-1 to TRBJ2-3; a possible D gene is TRBD1 (6 bases). V was trimmed by 0 bases and J by 1 base, leaving 9 bases between them. The germline V gene encodes CDR1 SGHRS and CDR2 YFSETQ. The CDR3 totals 15 residues. The CDR3 sequence: CASSLDRAGTDTQYF. The CDR3 DNA reads as TGCGCCAGCAGCTTGGACAGGGCGGGCACAGATACGCAGTATTTT.

As DNA, the CDR3 is TGTGCCATCAGTGAGTCGGCAGTCAATGAGCAGTTCTTC. The encoded protein is CAISESAVNEQFF. The chain recombines TRBV10-3 with TRBJ2-1, with D unresolved. CDR3 size: 13 residues. V lost 0 bases and J 6 bases, leaving 6 bases between the germline ends. Germline V lookup: CDR1 ENHRY, CDR2 SYGVKD.

This chain connects TRBV9 to TRBJ2-7; 11 positions match TRBD2. V trimming: 5 bases; J trimming: 3 bases; junction bases outside the gene matches: 4. The germline V gene encodes CDR1 SGDLS and CDR2 YYNGEE. This CDR3 has 14 amino acids. The CDR3 DNA reads TGTGCCAGCAGTGTGGGACTAGCGGACTACGAGCAGTACTTC. Its translation is CASSVGLADYEQYF.

This clonotype turned up a few times. The rearrangement uses TRBV20-1 and TRBJ2-3; 7 bases map to TRBD1. CDR1 is DFQATT and CDR2 is SNEGSKA in the germline V gene (reference sequence). V lost 0 bases, J lost 2 bases, and 5 bases stayed unmatched. The CDR3 runs 15 residues. Here the CDR3 reads CSARDLDRVTDTQYF. In nucleotides, the CDR3 is TGCAGTGCTAGAGATCTTGACAGGGTCACAGATACGCAGTATTTT.